The following is a T cell receptor beta chain sequence with its context. Its antigen is as yet unknown. The primer mix had 60 Vbeta and 13 Jbeta primers. TCRdb's copy holds only in-frame clones and misses some; the assay was immunoSEQ multiplex PCR. The sample gives about 98,000 clones, 55% to 80% of which show up once; 1.2% is in the top ten. These data come from a study of cytomegalovirus exposure and HLA in healthy donors. General study findings and limits: Among the sequence variants, a highly shared cluster was likely an artifact of sequencing.

Germline V CDR1 and CDR2: SNHLY, FYNNEI. The junction had 2 bases not matched to a gene; V was cut back by 4 bases and J by 2 bases. CDR3 length equals 15 residues. The origin of this receptor is a female donor in good health and CMV-seronegative. What was sequenced was PBMCs. The genes are TRBV2 and TRBJ2-3; the match to TRBD2 covers 11 bases. CDR3 protein: CASSVSGRDTDTQYF. CDR3 nucleotide sequence: TGTGCCAGCAGTGTTAGCGGGAGGGACACAGATACGCAGTATTTT.